This record covers a single TCR beta chain. The ends were cut back, 4 bases at V and 8 bases at J, with 17 bases in the middle. This CDR3 has 14 amino acids. Germline V gene lookup returns CDR1 MDHEN and CDR2 SYDVKM. The data derive from a study of blood T cell repertoires in COVID-19. The wider study: From the United States, Italy and Spain came samples of acute and convalescent COVID-19.

The method was immunoSEQ multiplex PCR; TCRdb's version includes in-frame clones alone and lacks a portion of them. Here the sample spans roughly 240,000 clones, roughly 86% being singletons. The sample was peripheral blood. The sequence came from a woman at least 80 years old with COVID-19, enrolled during active disease. This chain joins TRBV28 and TRBJ1-2; D might be TRBD1 (6 bases). CDR3 bases: TGTGCCAGCAGTTCAAAACCGAGACAGGTGGGCTACACCTTC. It translates to CASSSKPRQVGYTF.